Shown below are 19 T cell receptor beta chains from a single sample sequenced in a study of blood T cell repertoires in COVID-19. Sequencing was performed with immunoSEQ multiplex PCR; in TCRdb, only in-frame clones are kept and a portion is missing. Here the sample spans some 180,000 clones, around nine tenths being singletons. Sequenced: peripheral blood. These TCRs come from a woman aged 80 or older with COVID-19, enrolled during active disease.

This chain connects TRBV29-1 to TRBJ2-2; 10 positions match TRBD1. Per the germline V gene, CDR1 is SQVTM and CDR2 is ANQGSEA. The CDR3 is 17 amino acids. Trimming cost V 1 base and J 0 bases; bases outside gene matches: 5. CDR3 loop: CSVEVGTGATNTGELFF. The CDR3 DNA is TGCAGCGTTGAAGTAGGGACAGGGGCCACGAACACCGGGGAGCTGTTTTTT.

This clone was counted only a few times. The V and J genes are TRBV11-2 and TRBJ1-3; TRBD1 agrees at 12 bases. CDR3 length: 19 amino acids. With V trimmed by 7 bases and J by 0 bases, 13 bases remained unmatched. Germline loops: CDR1 SGHAT, CDR2 FQNNGV. Here the CDR3 DNA reads TGTGCCAGCAAATCCCGGGACAGGGGGCGAGATTCCTCTGGAAACACCATATATTTT. Protein product: CASKSRDRGRDSSGNTIYF.

This chain connects TRBV5-8 to TRBJ2-2; 9 nucleotides match TRBD1. The junction had 6 bases not matched to a gene; V was cut back by 0 bases and J by 6 bases. This CDR3 contains 16 residues. Germline V gene sequence: CDR1 SGHTS, CDR2 YDEGEE. CDR3 residues: CASSLGTGVVAGELFF. The CDR3, as DNA: TGTGCCAGCAGCTTGGGGACAGGGGTAGTCGCCGGGGAGCTGTTTTTT. The variable domain in full, completed from reference TRBV5-8 and TRBJ2-2, reads EAGVTQSPTHLIKTRGQQATLRCSPISGHTSVYWYQQALGLGLQFLLWYDEGEERNRGNFPPRFSGRQFPNYSSELNVNALELEDSALYLCASSLGTGVVAGELFFGEGSRLTVL.

The chain links TRBV29-1 to TRBJ2-1; 16 bases line up with TRBD2. The CDR3 length is 15 residues. The trim removed 6 bases at V and 1 base at J, leaving 0 bases unmatched. Germline CDR1 is SQVTM and CDR2 is ANQGSEA. Here the CDR3 reads CSVGLAGGSYNEQFF. The DNA for the CDR3 is TGCAGCGTGGGACTAGCGGGAGGGTCCTACAATGAGCAGTTCTTC.

Here the CDR3 reads CATSRELGGRGNQPQHF. The CDR3 region has the DNA TGTGCCACCAGCAGAGAATTGGGGGGAAGAGGGAATCAGCCCCAGCATTTT. The rearrangement uses TRBV15 and TRBJ1-5; TRBD1 might be the D (5 bases). Germline-derived CDR1 and CDR2 are LNHNV and YYDKDF (reference sequence). The CDR3 length is 17 residues. V lost 0 bases, J lost 4 bases, and 16 bases lay in between.

V gene TRBV3-1 (or the pseudogene TRBV3-2) combines with J gene TRBJ1-4; D unclear. CDR3 size: 16 residues. Germline CDR1 LGHDT, CDR2 YNNKEL (reference sequence). Trimming pared 4 bases from V and 3 bases from J, leaving 15 bases between. The DNA for the CDR3 is TGTGCCAGCAGCCTGGCCCCGCCTGGTGCTAATGAAAAACTGTTTTTT. Translation gives CASSLAPPGANEKLFF.

This clone was detected once. The genes are TRBV28 and TRBJ2-4, with TRBD2 identical over 15 bases. V lost 5 bases and J lost 0; bases outside the gene matches: 17. This CDR3 has 22 residues. Germline V gene data show CDR1 as MDHEN and CDR2 as SYDVKM. The CDR3: CASSAQRRTGTSGRLAKNIQYF. In DNA form, the CDR3 reads TGTGCCAGCAGTGCACAACGCCGCACCGGGACTAGCGGGAGGCTAGCCAAAAACATTCAGTACTTC.

The chain recombines TRBV7-6 with TRBJ1-5; 7 positions agree with TRBD1. Per the germline V gene, CDR1 is SGHVS and CDR2 is FNYEAQ. This CDR3 contains 16 residues. After removal of 5 bases from V and 6 bases from J, the junction contained 13 bases not matched to a gene. CDR3 DNA: TGTGCCAGCAGCCTTGGGGCAGGGGGTTCCAGTCAGCCCCAGCATTTT. Translating it yields CASSLGAGGSSQPQHF.

This chain connects TRBV5-1 to TRBJ1-1, with D possibly being TRBD1 (5 bases). V lost 0 bases and J lost 1, with 10 bases in between. CDR3 length: 15 residues. Germline CDR1 reads SGHRS; CDR2 reads YFSETQ. The CDR3 DNA reads TGCGCCAGCAGCTTGGAGGGCAGGGCGAACACTGAAGCTTTCTTT. Amino acids: CASSLEGRANTEAFF.

The V call is TRBV3-1 (or the pseudogene TRBV3-2), the J call TRBJ2-1; D is unclear. CDR1 is LGHDT and CDR2 is YNNKEL in the germline V gene (reference sequence). V was shortened by 2 bases and J by 10 bases, with 9 bases between the two germline ends. The CDR3 extends over 12 amino acids. CDR3 loop: CASSQTDTEQFF. CDR3 sequence (DNA): TGTGCCAGCAGCCAAACAGACACCGAGCAGTTCTTC.

This chain uses TRBV9 with TRBJ1-2, with 12 bases identical to TRBD1. The junction had 3 bases not matched to a gene; V was cut back by 0 bases and J by 6 bases. The CDR3 extends over 15 amino acids. CDR1 and CDR2 (germline): SGDLS, YYNGEE. The CDR3 region has the DNA TGTGCCAGCAGCGTAGGGGACAGGGGGCGTGATGGCTACACCTTC. This translates into CASSVGDRGRDGYTF.

The chain combines TRBV24-1 with TRBJ1-5; 7 nucleotides line up with TRBD1. The germline CDR1 and CDR2 sequences are KGHDR and SFDVKD. CDR3 size: 15 residues. The V segment lost 2 bases and the J segment 8 bases; nucleotides outside the gene matches: 8. CDR3 nucleotide sequence: TGTGCCACCAGTGATTCAATGACAGGGCTAGAGCCCCAGCATTTT. Its translation: CATSDSMTGLEPQHF.

The chain carries TRBV19 and TRBJ1-5; D possibly corresponds to TRBD1 (5 bases). Trimming took 5 bases from V and 4 from J, leaving 9 bases between them. Germline V gene data show CDR1 as LNHDA and CDR2 as SQIVND (reference sequence). This CDR3 is built from 13 residues. The CDR3 reads CASSLAGNQPQHF. The CDR3 DNA follows: TGTGCCAGTAGTTTGGCAGGGAATCAGCCCCAGCATTTT.

V gene TRBV2 combines with J gene TRBJ2-2; 7 bases are shared with TRBD2. With 2 bases clipped from V and 8 bases from J, the junction kept 11 bases outside the gene matches. The germline gives CDR1 SNHLY, CDR2 FYNNEI. This CDR3 has 16 amino acids. As DNA, the CDR3 is TGTGCCAGCAGTGAAATCCGGACTAGTCCGGCTGGGGAGCTGTTTTTT. This gives the protein CASSEIRTSPAGELFF.

The J gene is TRBJ2-1, the V gene TRBV12-3 or TRBV12-4; 7 bases are a match to TRBD2. The V gene end was trimmed by 6 bases and the J gene end by 7 bases; junction bases not matched to a gene: 3. The CDR3 has 12 amino acids. The CDR3 here is CASSAGVNEQFF. CDR3 coding DNA: TGTGCCAGCAGCGCGGGAGTAAATGAGCAGTTCTTC.

V is TRBV5-4 and J is TRBJ2-5, with D unresolved. This CDR3 is 14 amino acids long. Between the trimmed V and J ends, which lost 1 base and 5 bases, there was a span of 12 bases. CDR1 is SGHNT, CDR2 YYREEE, per germline (reference sequence). CDR3 sequence reads: CASSLSGRLETQYF. CDR3 coding DNA: TGTGCCAGCAGCTTGAGTGGCAGGTTGGAGACCCAGTACTTC.

The chain recombines TRBV4-2 with TRBJ2-7; TRBD2 matches 9 bases. This CDR3 contains 14 residues. V shed 7 bases and J 2 bases; nucleotides not matched to a gene: 6. Germline V gene data show CDR1 as LGHNA and CDR2 as YNFKEQ. The CDR3 DNA is TGTGCCAGCAAGATTAGCGGGAGCACCTACGAGCAGTACTTC. As protein: CASKISGSTYEQYF.

This clone came up a few times. V is TRBV2 and J is TRBJ2-3; 7 positions match TRBD2. With V trimmed by 7 bases and J by 2 bases, 9 bases remained unmatched. CDR1 is SNHLY, CDR2 FYNNEI, per germline. The CDR3 is made up of 15 amino acids. The chain's CDR3 is CASTDGRQHTDTQYF. The CDR3 nucleotides are TGTGCCAGCACAGACGGGAGGCAACACACAGATACGCAGTATTTT.

This clone showed up just once. The V call is TRBV7-8, the J call TRBJ1-2; D gene ambiguous. Germline values: CDR1 SGHVS, CDR2 FQNEAQ. This CDR3 comprises 13 residues. V was pared by 1 base and J by 6 bases, with 9 bases between. The CDR3 sequence is CASSLEEANGYTF. The CDR3 bases are TGTGCCAGCAGCTTAGAGGAGGCCAATGGCTACACCTTC.